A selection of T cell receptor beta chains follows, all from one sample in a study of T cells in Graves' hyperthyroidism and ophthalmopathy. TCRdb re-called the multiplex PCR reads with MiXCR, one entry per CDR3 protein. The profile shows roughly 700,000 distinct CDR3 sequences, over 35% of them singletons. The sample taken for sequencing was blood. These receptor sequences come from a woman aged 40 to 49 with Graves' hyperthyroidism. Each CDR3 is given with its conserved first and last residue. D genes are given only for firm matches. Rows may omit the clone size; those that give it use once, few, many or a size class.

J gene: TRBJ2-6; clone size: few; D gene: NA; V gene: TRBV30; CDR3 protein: CAWRPSGANVLTF; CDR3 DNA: TGTGCCTGGAGGCCCAGTGGGGCCAACGTCCTGACTTTC
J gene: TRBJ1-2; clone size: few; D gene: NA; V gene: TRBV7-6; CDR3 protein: CASSSRRGDYGYTF; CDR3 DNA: TGTGCCAGCAGCTCCCGAAGGGGCGATTATGGCTACACCTTC
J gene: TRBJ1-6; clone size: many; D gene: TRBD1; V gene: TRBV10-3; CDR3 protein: CAISRTGENSPLHF; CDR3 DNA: TGTGCCATCAGTCGGACAGGAGAGAATTCACCCCTCCACTTT
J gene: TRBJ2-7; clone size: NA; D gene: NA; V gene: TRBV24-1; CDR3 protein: CATSDFLGSPNYEQYF; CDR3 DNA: TGTGCCACCAGTGATTTTCTAGGTAGCCCTAACTACGAGCAGTACTTC
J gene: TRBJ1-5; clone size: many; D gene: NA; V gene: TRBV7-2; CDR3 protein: CASSLLAASHQPQHF; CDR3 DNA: TGTGCCAGCAGCTTACTGGCGGCCTCACATCAGCCCCAGCATTTT
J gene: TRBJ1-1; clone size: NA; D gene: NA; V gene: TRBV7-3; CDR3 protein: CASNHNGKGKEDTEAFF; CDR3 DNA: TGTGCCAGCAACCATAACGGCAAGGGAAAAGAGGACACTGAAGCTTTCTTT
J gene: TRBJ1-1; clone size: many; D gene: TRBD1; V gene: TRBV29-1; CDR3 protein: CSVVGGQGWRDTEAFF; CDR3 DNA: TGCAGCGTTGTAGGGGGACAGGGTTGGCGGGACACTGAAGCTTTCTTT
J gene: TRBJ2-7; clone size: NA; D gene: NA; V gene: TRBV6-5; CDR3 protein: CASRASNPREYF; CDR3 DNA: TGTGCCAGCCGAGCTAGCAACCCGAGAGAGTACTTC
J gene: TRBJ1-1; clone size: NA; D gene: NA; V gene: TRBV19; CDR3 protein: CASSITINEAFF; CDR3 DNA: TGTGCCAGTAGTATTACAATCAATGAAGCTTTCTTT
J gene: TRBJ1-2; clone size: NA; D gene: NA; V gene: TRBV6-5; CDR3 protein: CASSRTARGYGYTF; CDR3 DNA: TGTGCCAGCAGCCGTACAGCCAGGGGCTATGGCTACACCTTC
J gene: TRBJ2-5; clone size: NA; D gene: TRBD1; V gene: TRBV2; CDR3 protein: CASTRTGGSETQYF; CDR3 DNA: TGTGCCAGCACCCGGACAGGGGGCTCGGAGACCCAGTACTTC
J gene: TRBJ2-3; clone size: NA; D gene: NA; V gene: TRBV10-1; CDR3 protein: CASSDGRASTDTQYF; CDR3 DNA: TGCGCCAGCAGTGACGGCAGGGCTAGCACAGATACGCAGTATTTT
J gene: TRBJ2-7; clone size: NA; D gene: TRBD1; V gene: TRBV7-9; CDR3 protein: CASSQTGDLDEQYF; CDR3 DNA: TGTGCCAGCAGCCAGACAGGGGACTTGGACGAGCAGTACTTC